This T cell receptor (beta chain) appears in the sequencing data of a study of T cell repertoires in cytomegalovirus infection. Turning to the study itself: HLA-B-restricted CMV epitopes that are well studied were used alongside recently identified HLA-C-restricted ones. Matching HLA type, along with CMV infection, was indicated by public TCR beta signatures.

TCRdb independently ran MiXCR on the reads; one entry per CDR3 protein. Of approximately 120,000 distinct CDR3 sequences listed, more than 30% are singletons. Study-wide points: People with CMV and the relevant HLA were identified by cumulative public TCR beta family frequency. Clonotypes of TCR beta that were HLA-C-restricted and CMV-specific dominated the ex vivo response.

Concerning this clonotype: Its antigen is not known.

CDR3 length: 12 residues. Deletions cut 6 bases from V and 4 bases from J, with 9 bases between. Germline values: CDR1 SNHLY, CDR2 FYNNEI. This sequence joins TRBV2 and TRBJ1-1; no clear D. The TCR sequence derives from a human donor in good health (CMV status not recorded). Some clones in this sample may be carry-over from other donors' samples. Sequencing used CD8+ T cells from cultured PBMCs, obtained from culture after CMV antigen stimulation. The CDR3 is CASSNGSTEAFF. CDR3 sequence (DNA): TGTGCCAGCAGCAATGGCAGCACTGAAGCTTTCTTT.